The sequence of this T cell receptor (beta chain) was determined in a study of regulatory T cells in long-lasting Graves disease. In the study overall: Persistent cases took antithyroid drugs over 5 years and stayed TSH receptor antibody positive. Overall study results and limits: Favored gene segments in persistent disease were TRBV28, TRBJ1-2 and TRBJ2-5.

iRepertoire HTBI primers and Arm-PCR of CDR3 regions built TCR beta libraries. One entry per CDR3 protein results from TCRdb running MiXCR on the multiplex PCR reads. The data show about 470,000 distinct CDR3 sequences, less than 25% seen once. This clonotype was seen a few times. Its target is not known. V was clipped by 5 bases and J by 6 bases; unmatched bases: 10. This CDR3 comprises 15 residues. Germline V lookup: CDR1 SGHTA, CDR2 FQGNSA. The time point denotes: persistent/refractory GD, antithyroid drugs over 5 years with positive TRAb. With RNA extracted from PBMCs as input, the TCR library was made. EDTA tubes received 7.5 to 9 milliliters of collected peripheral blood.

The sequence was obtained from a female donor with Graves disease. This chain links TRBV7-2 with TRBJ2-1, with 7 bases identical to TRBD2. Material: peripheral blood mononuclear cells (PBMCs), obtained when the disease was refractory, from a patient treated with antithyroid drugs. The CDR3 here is CASSPPSGNANEQFF. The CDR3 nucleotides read TGTGCCAGCAGCCCACCGAGCGGGAATGCCAATGAGCAGTTCTTC.